This T cell receptor beta chain stems from a study of blood T cells in healthy people across ages (dated by TCRdb to 2013 to 2016). At the level of the whole study: Template switching captured roughly one uniquely barcoded TCR beta cDNA molecule per two T cells in model experiments. Using deep sequencing normalized with unique cDNA molecular identifiers, the study measured how TCR beta repertoire diversity changes with age. Donors were grouped into four age groups: young (average about 15 years), middle-aged (about 40), aged (around 60) and long-lived (just over 80). To avoid experimental bias, donors of different ages were spread randomly across the sequencing lanes. Two additional independent replicas of 1 million unique cDNA reads from the same blood draw were analyzed for two donors (one aged 18 to 30 and one aged 80 or older).

The method was 5' RACE. Instrument used: Illumina HiSeq 2500. A second PCR of about 7 to 12 cycles was run with a J-beta primer mix and a sample-barcoded 5' primer. A unique molecular identifier was introduced onto each TCR beta cDNA molecule by a template-switch 5' adaptor carrying 12 random nucleotides. Each sample yielded at least 3 million CDR3-containing paired-end reads. First-strand cDNA synthesis was performed from all RNA using the Mint cDNA synthesis kit, with priming by a TRBC-specific oligonucleotide. Following uracil-DNA glycosylase treatment, a first 18-cycle PCR with universal primers M1SS and BC2_uni_R was performed on all cDNA. The published analysis was carried out like this. Each sample was normalized by randomly selecting 1 million high-quality reads, each carrying a distinct molecular identifier. Reads with shared molecular identifiers were discarded instead of being binned into consensus sequences. MiTCR, with a Q25 quality threshold and the strictest error-elimination algorithm, was used for CDR3 identification, clonotype clustering and error correction. A nonparametric unseen species model with Euler transformation was used to estimate a lower bound on total TCR beta diversity. In TCRdb, the public reads were trimmed at Q25 with fastp and aligned with MiXCR, with productive beta chains retained. Every entry covers one CDR3 protein and lists the most common genes and DNA from its rows. The V and J calls and clone size are TCRdb's, not the authors'. Counted in this sample were fewer than 1,000,000 distinct CDR3 sequences; about half of them appeared once. Of the sample, around a sixth falls within the top ten clones.

Sequences MGHDK (CDR1) and SYGVNS (CDR2) are obtained from the germline V gene. Deletion took 4 bases off V and 0 bases off J, with a span of 13 bases between the germline ends. Inclusive of the bounding cysteine and phenylalanine, the CDR3 is 16 residues long. Left in the record is the CDR3 DNA by itself, 48 bases read in frame from the first base. The 39 donors, aged 6 to 90 years, were systemically healthy Caucasian individuals from Russia. Each donor gave approximately 9.4 milliliters of peripheral blood, drawn into EDTA-treated Vacutainer tubes. Ficoll-Paque density-gradient centrifugation was used to isolate PBMCs, with at least 6 million per sample. Trizol reagent was used to extract total RNA from PBMCs, with at least 5.5 micrograms per sample. Naive CD45RAhigh/CD27high T cell percentages were measured by flow cytometry on a PBMC aliquot from every donor. Concerning this clonotype: Which antigen it targets is not known. No base-level quality is on record; no much larger clone is a single base apart.

On the study overall, not on this receptor specifically: Bulk unsorted PBMC profiling prevented conclusive comparison of naive and antigen-experienced compartments. Because the CMV infection status of the donors was unknown, age-related changes in expanded clonotypes may potentially have been confounded. Compared with the aged group, the long-lived group had more naive CD4+ T cells, fewer expanded clones and increased TCR diversity, a pattern suggesting age selection. There was a strong correlation between observed TCR beta diversity and the percentage of naive T cells measured by flow cytometry. As age increased, observed TCR beta diversity per million T cells dropped in a roughly linear way, and a significant reduction was already evident by age about 36. Estimates of total diversity from one million sequenced T cells were regarded as lower bounds and underestimates.

Sample: blood. The clonotype comes from a man aged 80 or over in good health. Rearrangement joined TRBV25-1 to TRBJ2-1; the D gene cannot be named for sure. The CDR3 corresponds to CASSGNGVSSYNEQFF. At the DNA level, the sequence is TGTGCCAGCAGTGGAAATGGGGTTAGCTCCTACAATGAGCAGTTCTTC.